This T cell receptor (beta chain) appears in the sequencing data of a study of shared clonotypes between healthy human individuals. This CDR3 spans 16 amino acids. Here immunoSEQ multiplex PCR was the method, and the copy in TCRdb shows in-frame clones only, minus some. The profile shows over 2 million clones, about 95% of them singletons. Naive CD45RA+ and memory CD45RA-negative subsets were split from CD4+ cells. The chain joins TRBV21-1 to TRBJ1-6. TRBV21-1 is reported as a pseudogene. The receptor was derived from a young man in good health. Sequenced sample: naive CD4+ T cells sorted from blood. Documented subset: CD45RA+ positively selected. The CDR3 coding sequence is TGTGCCAGCAGCAAAGCCCCTGGGGGGGGCGGATCACCCCTCCACTTT. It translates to CASSKAPGGGGSPLHF.